Listed here are 18 T cell receptor beta chains from one sample, sequenced in a study of tumor-infiltrating lymphocytes in primary liver carcinoma. Germline DNA was extracted alongside blood RNA, which was obtained from unsorted whole blood. Priming with a constant-region primer yielded TCR beta cDNA from about 510 ng total RNA. A slightly modified ARM-PCR protocol with three nested multiplex PCR rounds produced these TCR beta libraries. Rounds one and two of PCR, each of around 11 cycles, were primed with TRBV1-TRBV30 forward primers and a C-beta reverse primer. TCRdb re-derived calls from the multiplex PCR reads in MiXCR, one entry per CDR3 protein. Here the sample spans 250,000 to 400,000 distinct CDR3 sequences, around three fifths being singletons. The specimen sequenced was peripheral blood. Receptors originate from a man aged 40-49 years with primary liver carcinoma and hepatitis B virus infection.

The genes are TRBV11-2 and TRBJ2-1; perhaps TRBD1 as D (6 bases). In germline, CDR1 is SGHAT, CDR2 FQNNGV. Deletions cut 10 bases from V and 3 bases from J, with 19 bases between. The CDR3 loop spans 15 amino acids. The CDR3 sequence is CANTPPGTIYNEQFF. CDR3 DNA sequence: TGTGCCAACACCCCCCCCGGGACAATCTACAATGAGCAGTTCTTC.

This clonotype was recorded many times. The chain couples TRBV29-1 to TRBJ1-3; D call uncertain. V lost 8 bases and J 0 bases, leaving 17 bases between the germline ends. This CDR3 comprises 15 residues. The germline V gene has CDR1 SQVTM and CDR2 ANQGSEA. The CDR3 spells CSHRGVGSSGNTIYF. CDR3 DNA sequence: TGCAGCCATCGTGGGGTAGGCAGCTCTGGAAACACCATATATTTT.

Concerning this clonotype itself: This sequence may be a read error, since a much larger clone differs from it by one base. The chain is built from TRBV29-1 and TRBJ2-1; weak D call: TRBD1 (7 bases). This CDR3 contains 14 residues. Germline values: CDR1 SQVTM, CDR2 ANQGSEA. The CDR3 sequence: CRVDYRPGGNEQFF. DNA for the CDR3: TGCAGAGTTGACTACAGACCAGGGGGGAATGAGCAGTTCTTC.

On this clonotype itself: A much larger clone sits a single nucleotide away, making a read error possible. V usage is TRBV5-5 and J usage is TRBJ1-5; TRBD1 matches 7 bases. Germline CDR1 is SGHKS and CDR2 is YYEKEE (reference sequence). CDR3 length equals 15 residues. CDR3 amino acids: CASSDRDSPKMPEHF. Here the CDR3 DNA reads TGTGCCAGCAGCGACCGGGACAGCCCAAAGATGCCCGAGCATTTT.

As regards this clonotype: With a much larger clone just one base away, this may be a read error. The J gene is TRBJ2-7, the V gene TRBV4-3; a weak D match, TRBD2 (6 bases). Germline values: CDR1 LGHNA, CDR2 YSLEER. This CDR3 is 14 amino acids long. DNA of the CDR3: TGCGCCAGCAGCCAAGAGCGGGGAACCTACGAGCAGTGCTTC. Translating gives CASSQERGTYEQCF.

The chain is built from TRBV30 and TRBJ1-4; 7 positions match TRBD1. The V gene end was trimmed by 1 base and the J gene end by 8 bases; junction bases not matched to a gene: 13. Germline V gene sequence: CDR1 GTSNPN, CDR2 SVGIG (reference sequence). This CDR3 comprises 16 residues. Here the CDR3 reads CAWSETGRGPREKLFF. The CDR3 DNA is TGTGCCTGGAGTGAGACAGGGCGAGGTCCGCGGGAAAAACTGTTTTTT.

V usage is TRBV6-2 or TRBV6-3 and J usage is TRBJ1-5, with 8 bases fitting TRBD1. The V gene end was trimmed by 6 bases and the J gene end by 2 bases; junction bases not matched to a gene: 6. Looked up from germline, CDR1 is MNHEY and CDR2 is SVGEGT. CDR3 length equals 15 residues. The CDR3 bases are TGTGCCAGCAGCAACGGACAGGGAGGCAATCAGCCCCAGCATTTT. Amino acid sequence: CASSNGQGGNQPQHF.

Remarks on this clonotype: The junction departs from germline at one end; a sequencing error may be responsible. This chain links TRBV4-1 with TRBJ2-4, with D possibly matching TRBD2 (6 bases). Germline V gives CDR1 MGHRA, CDR2 YSYEKL. This CDR3 has 21 residues. The DNA for the CDR3 is TGCGCCAGCAGCCAAGGAGCCTCACCGGGGAGGCTCCCCCTAGCCAAAAACATTCGGTACTTC. Its protein product is CASSQGASPGRLPLAKNIRYF.

With respect to this clonotype: One base away lies a much larger clone, so this may be a sequencing read error. This sequence joins TRBV6-6 and TRBJ1-3, with 8 positions matching TRBD1. Looked up from germline, CDR1 is MNHNY and CDR2 is SVGAGI (reference sequence). This CDR3 is 15 amino acids long. CDR3 sequence (DNA): TGTGCCAGCAACGGACAGGGTCTCTCTGGAGACACCATATATTTT. It yields the protein CASNGQGLSGDTIYF.

This chain links TRBV4-2 with TRBJ2-7; maybe TRBD1 (5 bases). Trimming shortened V by 0 bases and J by 0 bases, and 9 bases separated the two germline ends. Germline CDR1 LGHNA, CDR2 YNFKEQ. The CDR3 runs 15 residues. Here the CDR3 DNA reads TGTGCCAGCAGCCAAGATTCAGGGATCTCCTACGAGCAGTACTTC. Translation gives CASSQDSGISYEQYF.

Concerning this clonotype: A much larger clonotype is one base distant, so this may be a read error. V usage is TRBV12-3 or TRBV12-4 and J usage is TRBJ1-6, with unresolved D. The V end was cut by 8 bases, the J end by 6 bases, with 20 bases between. CDR3 length: 16 amino acids. The CDR3 DNA is TGTGCCAGCTCTAGAGGCGTTCTTACGGGTAATTCACCCCTCCACTTT. The encoded protein is CASSRGVLTGNSPLHF.

Turning to this clonotype: With a much larger clone just one base away, this may be a read error. V and J are TRBV6-5 and TRBJ2-7; D is tentatively TRBD1 or TRBD2 (5 bases each). The V gene lost 6 bases and the J gene lost 6 bases, with 15 bases spanning the gap. Germline-derived CDR1 and CDR2 are MNHEY and SVGAGI. This CDR3 contains 13 residues. CDR3 sequence reads: CASSLGPGTEQYF. The CDR3 DNA follows: TGTGCCAGCAGCCTCGGGCCCGGGACCGAGCAGTACTTC.

The sample holds many counts of this clonotype. The chain couples TRBV12-3 or TRBV12-4 to TRBJ1-2; D is unresolved. There are 15 residues in the CDR3. Trimming pared 1 base from V and 0 bases from J, leaving 9 bases between. The CDR3 sequence is CASSLVLEANYGYTF. The CDR3 nucleotides are TGTGCCAGCAGTTTAGTTCTGGAGGCTAACTATGGCTACACCTTC.

Note on this clonotype: At one end, the junction sequence differs from germline, possibly due to a read error. J is TRBJ1-1 and V is TRBV5-6; TRBD1 matches at 9 bases. The CDR3 covers 14 residues. Germline V gene lookup returns CDR1 SGHDT and CDR2 YYEEEE. CDR3 sequence reads: CTSTTGTGYTEAFF. In DNA form, the CDR3 reads TGTACCAGCACCACCGGGACAGGGTACACTGAAGCTTTCTTT. The full variable domain, completed using reference TRBV5-6 and TRBJ1-1, is DAGVTQSPTHLIKTRGQQVTLRCSPKSGHDTVSWYQQALGQGPQFIFQYYEEEERQRGNFPDRFSGHQFPNYSSELNVNALLLGDSALYLCTSTTGTGYTEAFFGQGTRLTVV.

The chain combines TRBV5-6 with TRBJ1-1, with a tentative D call TRBD1 (5 bases). From germline, CDR1 is SGHDT and CDR2 YYEEEE. V lost 9 bases and J lost 4, with 22 bases in between. This CDR3 has 15 residues. The CDR3 reads CATGQEPAGSTEAFF. Written as DNA, the CDR3 is TGTGCCACGGGGCAGGAACCCGCCGGGAGCACTGAAGCTTTCTTT. The whole variable domain, filled in from reference TRBV5-6 and TRBJ1-1, reads DAGVTQSPTHLIKTRGQQVTLRCSPKSGHDTVSWYQQALGQGPQFIFQYYEEEERQRGNFPDRFSGHQFPNYSSELNVNALLLGDSALYLCATGQEPAGSTEAFFGQGTRLTVV.

As regards this clonotype: This may be a read error: a much more frequent sequence differs by one nucleotide. The chain carries TRBV6-1 and TRBJ2-1; a possible D gene is TRBD2 (5 bases). This CDR3 is built from 13 residues. Per germline, CDR1 MNHNS and CDR2 SASEGT. The V gene lost 7 bases and the J gene lost 9 bases, with 16 bases spanning the gap. As DNA, the CDR3 is TGTGCCAGCAAACCTAGCATAGGAAGTGAGCAGTTCTTC. Translating it yields CASKPSIGSEQFF.

There are a few counts of this clonotype. The chain combines TRBV10-3 with TRBJ2-2, with a weak D call TRBD1 (7 bases). CDR3 length equals 16 residues. V was cut by 1 base and J by 1 base, with 10 bases left in between. Germline assignment: CDR1 ENHRY and CDR2 SYGVKD. CDR3 in DNA: TGTGCCATCAGTGAGTGGAGGGGGCAGAACACCGGGGAGCTGTTTTTT. Translating it yields CAISEWRGQNTGELFF.

This clonotype was detected only a few times. J is TRBJ2-1 and V is TRBV4-3, with D hard to call. The ends were cut back, 0 bases at V and 8 bases at J, with 14 bases in the middle. Germline loops: CDR1 LGHNA, CDR2 YSLEER. This CDR3 region has 15 residues. CDR3 protein: CASSQDRHSLDEQFF. CDR3 nucleotide sequence: TGCGCCAGCAGCCAAGATCGGCACTCCCTCGATGAGCAGTTCTTC.